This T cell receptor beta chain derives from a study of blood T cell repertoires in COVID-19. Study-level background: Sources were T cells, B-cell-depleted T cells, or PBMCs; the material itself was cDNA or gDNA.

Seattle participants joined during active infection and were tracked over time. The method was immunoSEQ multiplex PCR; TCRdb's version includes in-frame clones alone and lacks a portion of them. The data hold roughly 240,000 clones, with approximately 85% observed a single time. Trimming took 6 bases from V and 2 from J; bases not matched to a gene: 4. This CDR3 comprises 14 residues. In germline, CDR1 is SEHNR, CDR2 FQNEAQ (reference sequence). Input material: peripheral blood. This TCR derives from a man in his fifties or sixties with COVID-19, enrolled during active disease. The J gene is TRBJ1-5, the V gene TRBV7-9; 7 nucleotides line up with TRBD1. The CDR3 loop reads CASRLTGCNQPQHF. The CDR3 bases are TGTGCCAGCAGGTTGACAGGGTGCAATCAGCCCCAGCATTTT.